This TCR beta chain was captured in a study of blood T cell repertoires in COVID-19. Germline-derived CDR1 and CDR2 are MGHDK and SYGVNS. The length of the CDR3 is 15 residues. The V gene end was trimmed by 2 bases and the J gene end by 4 bases; junction bases not matched to a gene: 3. This table comes from immunoSEQ multiplex PCR, and its TCRdb copy is limited to in-frame clones, with some not included. The table has around 200,000 clones, 84% seen once. The sequenced sample was PBMCs or T cells enriched from blood (not recorded which). The J gene is TRBJ2-1, the V gene TRBV25-1; TRBD1 matches at 9 bases. The source is a woman in her 30s who had recovered from COVID-19. The CDR3 DNA sequence: TGTGCCAGCAGTGAAACAGGGGGCGCATACAATGAGCAGTTCTTC. It encodes CASSETGGAYNEQFF.